The 22 T cell receptor beta chains below all came from one sample that was sequenced in a study of T cell responses to AZD1222 COVID-19 vaccine. TCRdb's copy holds only in-frame clones and misses some; the assay was immunoSEQ multiplex PCR. The sample holds about 210,000 clones; 80% to 95% are singletons and the top ten take 1% to 1.5%. The sequences come from peripheral blood, collected on day 0 of AZD1222 vaccination. The receptors here all came from an adult in good health.

This chain uses TRBV5-1 with TRBJ2-1; 15 bases align to TRBD2. The CDR3 has 19 amino acids. Trimming removed 4 bases from V and 4 bases from J; junction bases left unmatched: 12. Germline loops: CDR1 SGHRS, CDR2 YFSETQ. The CDR3 sequence is CASSPWTSGGAAIYNEQFF. CDR3 DNA sequence: TGCGCCAGCAGCCCCTGGACTAGCGGGGGGGCGGCCATTTACAATGAGCAGTTCTTC. Together with reference TRBV5-1 and TRBJ2-1, the CDR3 gives the full variable domain: KAGVTQTPRYLIKTRGQQVTLSCSPISGHRSVSWYQQTPGQGLQFLFEYFSETQRNKGNFPGRFSGRQFSNSRSEMNVSTLELGDSALYLCASSPWTSGGAAIYNEQFFGPGTRLTVL.

The gene calls are TRBV5-1 and TRBJ2-2; D remains ambiguous. The CDR3 sequence is 14 residues long. The germline V gene encodes CDR1 SGHRS and CDR2 YFSETQ. V was cut by 0 bases and J by 5 bases, with 8 bases left in between. The DNA for the CDR3 is TGCGCCAGCAGCTTGGCCTGGCAGACCGGGGAGCTGTTTTTT. Translated, it gives CASSLAWQTGELFF.

The rearrangement joins TRBV4-1 to TRBJ2-5; TRBD1 is a possible D gene (6 bases). Trimming removed 4 bases at V and 1 base at J, with 13 bases between. The CDR3 is made up of 15 amino acids. CDR1 MGHRA and CDR2 YSYEKL come from the germline V gene. The CDR3 nucleotides read TGCGCCAGCAGCCCCCCCAACAGGGCCCAAGAGACCCAGTACTTC. Translation gives CASSPPNRAQETQYF.

The chain employs TRBV29-1 and TRBJ1-1, with D unclear. Trimming stripped 4 bases from V and 4 bases from J, with 13 bases between. Germline CDR1 is SQVTM and CDR2 is ANQGSEA. The CDR3 sequence is 13 residues long. This CDR3 reads CSVVQARGTEAFF. The CDR3 nucleotides read TGCAGCGTTGTTCAGGCCCGGGGCACTGAAGCTTTCTTT.

The chain employs TRBV6-5 and TRBJ2-3; D remains unclear. The CDR3 has 15 residues. The germline gives CDR1 MNHEY, CDR2 SVGAGI. Trimming shortened V by 2 bases and J by 0 bases, and 9 bases separated the two germline ends. CDR3 loop: CASSYTASSTDTQYF. As DNA, the CDR3 is TGTGCCAGCAGTTACACAGCTTCTAGCACAGATACGCAGTATTTT.

This sequence joins TRBV2 and TRBJ2-2; a weak D match, TRBD1 (5 bases). V lost 7 bases and J 4 bases, leaving 10 bases between the germline ends. Germline-derived CDR1 and CDR2 are SNHLY and FYNNEI. CDR3 length: 13 amino acids. This CDR3 is CASKPGSTGELFF. DNA for the CDR3: TGTGCCAGCAAACCAGGGTCCACCGGGGAGCTGTTTTTT.

The V gene is TRBV3-1 (or the pseudogene TRBV3-2), the J gene TRBJ2-1; 8 positions agree with TRBD2. Trimming cost V 5 bases and J 8 bases; bases outside gene matches: 8. The CDR3 is 14 residues long. Per the germline V gene, CDR1 is LGHDT and CDR2 is YNNKEL (reference sequence). Here the CDR3 reads CASSSGGAAHEQFF. In DNA form, the CDR3 reads TGTGCCAGCAGCTCCGGGGGGGCCGCACATGAGCAGTTCTTC.

For this clone: The junction differs from germline at one of its ends, possibly a read error. The J gene is TRBJ1-2, the V gene TRBV2; no definite D call. Germline CDR1 is SNHLY and CDR2 is FYNNEI. This CDR3 contains 12 residues. CDR3 sequence (DNA): TGTGCCAGCGGTGAGACATTGGGTGGCTACACCTTC. Protein: CASGETLGGYTF.

This sequence joins TRBV5-1 and TRBJ1-4, with D possibly TRBD1 on 5 matching bases. The V gene's germline CDR1 is SGHRS and CDR2 YFSETQ. Deletions cut 4 bases from V and 4 bases from J, with 14 bases between. The CDR3 length is 15 residues. CDR3 coding DNA: TGCGCCAGCAGCCATGGGGCAGATTATAATGAAAAACTGTTTTTT. Protein product: CASSHGADYNEKLFF.

This rearrangement joins TRBV27 to TRBJ2-3, with D perhaps being TRBD1 or TRBD2 (6 bases each). Per the germline V gene, CDR1 is MNHEY and CDR2 is SMNVEV (reference sequence). The CDR3 is 13 residues long. V lost 5 bases, J lost 6 bases, and 12 bases lay in between. CDR3 sequence reads: CASSSRGRDTQYF. For the CDR3, the DNA is TGTGCCAGCAGTAGTAGGGGGAGGGATACGCAGTATTTT.

V gene TRBV2 combines with J gene TRBJ1-5, with TRBD1 identical over 7 bases. V lost 6 bases and J lost 3; bases outside the gene matches: 8. From germline, CDR1 is SNHLY and CDR2 FYNNEI. CDR3 size: 15 residues. The CDR3 nucleotides are TGTGCCAGCAGACGGGGGACAGACTACAATCAGCCCCAGCATTTT. It is translated as CASRRGTDYNQPQHF.

The chain links TRBV19 to TRBJ1-1; TRBD1 might be the D (5 bases). The CDR3 runs to 15 residues. CDR1 is LNHDA, CDR2 SQIVND, per germline (reference sequence). The germline V and J ends were trimmed by 5 bases and 1 base, with 14 bases remaining between them. The CDR3 spells CASSDPRQRNTEAFF. As DNA, the CDR3 is TGTGCCAGTAGTGATCCGAGACAGAGGAACACTGAAGCTTTCTTT.

This clone was counted a single time. The chain links TRBV7-3 to TRBJ2-5, with D hard to call. Germline lookup yields CDR1 SGHTA and CDR2 FQGTGA. Trimming left V 0 bases short and J 1 base short, with 9 bases between. The CDR3 has 15 residues. CDR3 coding DNA: TGTGCCAGCAGCTTAACAGGTGGGCGCCAAGAGACCCAGTACTTC. Protein: CASSLTGGRQETQYF.

The rearrangement uses TRBV12-5 and TRBJ1-1; the D is unclear. Trimming removed 0 bases from V and 4 bases from J, with 6 bases in between. Germline V CDR1 and CDR2: LGHNT, FRNRAP. The CDR3 length is 13 residues. In nucleotides, the CDR3 is TGTGCTAGTGGTTTGGTACTGGGCACTGAAGCTTTCTTT. The encoded protein is CASGLVLGTEAFF.

The CDR3 protein is CASWQNEKLFF. The CDR3 DNA reads TGTGCCAGCTGGCAGAATGAAAAACTGTTTTTT. The rearrangement links TRBV2 to TRBJ1-4; no clear D gene. V was shortened by 8 bases and J by 5 bases, with 6 bases between the two germline ends. The CDR3 length is 11 residues. Germline V gives CDR1 SNHLY, CDR2 FYNNEI.

The chain joins TRBV4-1 to TRBJ2-7, with a tentative D call TRBD2 (7 bases). The CDR3 extends over 16 amino acids. V lost 4 bases and J lost 1, with 17 bases in between. CDR1 MGHRA and CDR2 YSYEKL come from the germline V gene. CDR3 loop: CASSLGWGGDSYEQYF. The CDR3 bases are TGCGCCAGCAGCCTTGGTTGGGGGGGCGATTCCTACGAGCAGTACTTC.

The table lists this clone with a count of one. This chain links TRBV18 with TRBJ1-5; D gene unclear. The CDR3 has 15 residues. Trimming shortened V by 4 bases and J by 7 bases, and 17 bases separated the two germline ends. Germline values: CDR1 KGHSH, CDR2 LQKENI. CDR3 DNA: TGTGCCAGCTCACGGAACCAAATTCATATGCAGCCCCAGCATTTT. Protein: CASSRNQIHMQPQHF. Combining the CDR3 with reference TRBV18 and TRBJ1-5 gives the whole variable domain NAGVMQNPRHLVRRRGQEARLRCSPMKGHSHVYWYRQLPEEGLKFMVYLQKENIIDESGMPKERFSAEFPKEGPSILRIQQVVRGDSAAYFCASSRNQIHMQPQHFGDGTRLSIL.

This chain joins TRBV4-3 and TRBJ1-2; unclear D gene. CDR3 size: 15 residues. Germline V gene data show CDR1 as LGHNA and CDR2 as YSLEER. Between the trimmed V and J ends, which lost 3 bases and 8 bases, there was a span of 19 bases. The CDR3 reads CASSQTPGKLGGYTF. CDR3 DNA: TGCGCCAGCAGCCAGACTCCGGGAAAACTCGGGGGCTACACCTTC.

V gene TRBV13 combines with J gene TRBJ1-6; TRBD1 matches at 7 bases. Germline loops: CDR1 PRHDT, CDR2 FYEKMQ (reference sequence). The CDR3 contains 14 residues. The V and J ends lost 5 bases and 9 bases, in that order; junction bases with no gene match: 7. The CDR3 loop reads CASSQTGVASPLHF. The CDR3 DNA reads as TGTGCCAGCAGCCAAACAGGGGTCGCTTCACCCCTCCACTTT.

The CDR3 here is CASSLGGWGQPQHF. The CDR3 DNA reads TGTGCCAGCAGCCTGGGGGGGTGGGGTCAGCCCCAGCATTTT. The V and J genes are TRBV11-2 and TRBJ1-5; D is perhaps TRBD1 (5 bases). Germline values: CDR1 SGHAT, CDR2 FQNNGV. Trimming shortened V by 5 bases and J by 6 bases, and 14 bases separated the two germline ends. This CDR3 has 14 residues.

This clone was found once. J is TRBJ1-2 and V is TRBV19; no reliable D call. V dropped 3 bases and J dropped 4 bases, with 12 bases sitting between them. Germline CDR1 and CDR2: LNHDA and SQIVND (reference sequence). The CDR3 contains 14 residues. CDR3 sequence (DNA): TGTGCCAGTAGTATCGCGACGGACTCCTATGGCTACACCTTC. Amino acids: CASSIATDSYGYTF.

This rearrangement joins TRBV19 to TRBJ1-1; D is possibly TRBD1 (6 bases). V lost 7 bases and J 3 bases, leaving 21 bases between the germline ends. The CDR3 sequence is 16 residues long. Per the germline V gene, CDR1 is LNHDA and CDR2 is SQIVND (reference sequence). The CDR3: CASKVQGGWYDTEAFF. In nucleotides, the CDR3 is TGTGCCAGTAAGGTACAGGGAGGGTGGTATGACACTGAAGCTTTCTTT.